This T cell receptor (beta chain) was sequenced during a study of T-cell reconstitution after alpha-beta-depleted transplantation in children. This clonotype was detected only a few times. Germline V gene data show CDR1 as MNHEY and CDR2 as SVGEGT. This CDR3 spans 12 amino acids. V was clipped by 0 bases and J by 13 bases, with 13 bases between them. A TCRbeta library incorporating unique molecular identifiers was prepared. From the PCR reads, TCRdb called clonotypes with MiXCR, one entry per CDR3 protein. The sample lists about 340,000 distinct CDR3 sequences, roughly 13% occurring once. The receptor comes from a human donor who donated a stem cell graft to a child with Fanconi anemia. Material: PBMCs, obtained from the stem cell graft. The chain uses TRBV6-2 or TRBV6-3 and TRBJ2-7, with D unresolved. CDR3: CASSYSREKDYF. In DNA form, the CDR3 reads TGTGCCAGCAGTTACTCCAGAGAAAAGGACTACTTC.